This T cell receptor (beta chain) appears in the sequencing data of a study of identifying expanded T cells in peripheral blood. Broader study findings: Two-week clone count variance significantly increased as total template count grew.

This table comes from immunoSEQ multiplex PCR, and its TCRdb copy is limited to in-frame clones, with some not included. The profile shows tens of thousands of clones, around 87% of them singletons. Points on this clone: Its antigen is as yet unknown. The same CDR3 can be traced to other DNA sequences in this sample.

Collection occurred without any documented infections or immune events in donors. CDR1 and CDR2 from the germline V gene are SGHRS and YFSETQ. V lost 3 bases to trimming and J lost 4 bases; unmatched junction nucleotides: 3. The CDR3 runs 14 residues. The receptor comes from a person between 18 and 69 years old in good health. The rearrangement uses TRBV5-1 and TRBJ1-5, with 8 bases fitting TRBD1. The sequenced sample consisted of blood. The CDR3 protein is CASSSGTGNQPQHF. Here the CDR3 DNA reads TGCGCCAGCAGCTCCGGGACAGGAAATCAGCCCCAGCATTTT.